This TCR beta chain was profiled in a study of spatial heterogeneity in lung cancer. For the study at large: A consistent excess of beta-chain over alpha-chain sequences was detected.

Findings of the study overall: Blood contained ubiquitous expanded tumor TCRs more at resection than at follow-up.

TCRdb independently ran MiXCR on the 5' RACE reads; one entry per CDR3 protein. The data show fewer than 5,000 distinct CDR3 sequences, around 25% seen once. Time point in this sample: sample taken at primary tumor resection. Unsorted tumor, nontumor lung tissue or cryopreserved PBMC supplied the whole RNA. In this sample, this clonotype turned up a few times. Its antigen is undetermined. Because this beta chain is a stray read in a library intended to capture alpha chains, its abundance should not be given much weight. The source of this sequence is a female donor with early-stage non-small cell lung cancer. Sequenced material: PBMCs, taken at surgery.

The CDR3: CASRLDYEQYF. CDR3 in DNA: TGCGCCAGCAGGCTAGACTACGAGCAGTACTTC. The chain combines TRBV10-1 with TRBJ2-7, with D unclear. V shed 6 bases and J shed 3 bases, with 6 bases lying between them. The CDR3 is 11 residues long. Germline V lookup: CDR1 WNHNN, CDR2 SYGVQD (reference sequence).